A single sample is the source of the 13 T cell receptor beta chains below, sequenced in a study of beta chain features in type 1 diabetes. Of the isolated RNA, all was reverse transcribed, and so the sequenced material was expressed TCRB transcripts. Here immunoSEQ multiplex PCR was the method, and the copy in TCRdb shows in-frame clones only, minus some. This sample has over 700,000 clones, with 17% found just once. What was sequenced was naive CD4+ T cells from blood. The receptors stem from a woman between 18 and 29 years old in good health.

In this sample, this clone turned up a few times. The rearrangement uses TRBV11-2 and TRBJ1-1; 7 nucleotides align to TRBD1. Germline V gene data show CDR1 as SGHAT and CDR2 as FQNNGV. The CDR3 length is 17 residues. J was trimmed by 2 bases and V by 5 bases; bases with no gene match: 14. The CDR3 reads CASSPRLAGGLNTEAFF. The CDR3 DNA sequence: TGTGCCAGCAGCCCGAGACTGGCAGGGGGACTAAACACTGAAGCTTTCTTT.

This clone was observed a handful of times. This chain links TRBV6-5 with TRBJ1-2; TRBD1 aligns across 12 bases. CDR1 is MNHEY and CDR2 is SVGAGI in the germline V gene. V shed 6 bases and J 7 bases; nucleotides not matched to a gene: 3. The CDR3 is 13 residues long. CDR3 sequence (DNA): TGTGCCAGCAGACTGGGACAGGGGGCTGGCTACACCTTC. This codes for CASRLGQGAGYTF.

This clone was observed a few times. The rearrangement uses TRBV7-2 and TRBJ2-1; possible D gene TRBD2, 5 bases. The germline CDR1 and CDR2 sequences are SGHTA and FQGNSA. Trimming took 5 bases from V and 0 from J, leaving 11 bases between them. The CDR3 extends over 15 amino acids. CDR3: CASSRDGSSYNEQFF. CDR3 bases: TGTGCCAGCAGCCGGGATGGGAGCTCCTACAATGAGCAGTTCTTC.

This chain uses TRBV2 with TRBJ1-5, with 7 bases fitting TRBD1. The CDR3 consists of 18 residues. V lost 5 bases and J lost 0; bases outside the gene matches: 13. CDR1 is SNHLY, CDR2 FYNNEI, per germline. CDR3 sequence: CASSLRDSGSYSNQPQHF. CDR3 coding DNA: TGTGCCAGCAGTCTCCGGGACAGTGGCTCATATAGCAATCAGCCCCAGCATTTT.

This clone showed up just a few times. The CDR3 DNA is TGTGCCAGCAGCTTAGGTCTGGTGATACAAGAGACCCAGTACTTC. It specifies CASSLGLVIQETQYF. The rearrangement joins TRBV7-2 to TRBJ2-5; no clear D. Trimming took off 1 base at V and 2 bases at J, with 11 bases between the two ends. Germline loops: CDR1 SGHTA, CDR2 FQGNSA. This CDR3 has 15 residues.

This chain links TRBV19 with TRBJ1-2; a weak D match, TRBD1 (5 bases). CDR3 length equals 15 residues. Per the germline V gene, CDR1 is LNHDA and CDR2 is SQIVND (reference sequence). Trimming took 7 bases from V and 1 from J, leaving 16 bases between them. The CDR3 DNA reads as TGTGCCAGTACCATGGAGCCGGGGGTTAACTATGGCTACACCTTC. It specifies CASTMEPGVNYGYTF.

This clone was seen a handful of times. V and J are TRBV7-2 and TRBJ2-5; tentative D call: TRBD1 (5 bases). This CDR3 is 14 amino acids long. Germline-derived CDR1 and CDR2 are SGHTA and FQGNSA. V was shortened by 0 bases and J by 7 bases, with 12 bases between the two germline ends. The CDR3 loop reads CASSLAGTQGTQYF. In DNA form, the CDR3 reads TGTGCCAGCAGCTTAGCCGGTACCCAGGGGACCCAGTACTTC.

There are a few counts of this clone. The chain is built from TRBV28 and TRBJ2-6; TRBD1 matches at 10 bases. This CDR3 spans 15 amino acids. V shed 5 bases, J shed 2 bases, and the junction held 0 bases outside the gene matches. The germline CDR1 and CDR2 sequences are MDHEN and SYDVKM. Here the CDR3 reads CASSGQGAGANVLTF. The CDR3 nucleotides read TGTGCCAGCAGTGGACAGGGGGCTGGGGCCAACGTCCTGACTTTC.

CDR3 coding DNA: TGTGCCAGCTCACCTGGACGGGGGTCCTATGGCTACACCTTC. Its translation is CASSPGRGSYGYTF. The rearrangement uses TRBV18 and TRBJ1-2; D is possibly TRBD1 (5 bases). This CDR3 region has 14 residues. The germline gives CDR1 KGHSH, CDR2 LQKENI. V lost 3 bases and J lost 4, with 12 bases in between. The full variable domain, with the rest looked up from reference TRBV18 and TRBJ1-2, is NAGVMQNPRHLVRRRGQEARLRCSPMKGHSHVYWYRQLPEEGLKFMVYLQKENIIDESGMPKERFSAEFPKEGPSILRIQQVVRGDSAAYFCASSPGRGSYGYTFGSGTRLTVV.

This clone was detected a few times. The chain recombines TRBV11-2 with TRBJ2-1, with D possibly being TRBD2 (5 bases). CDR3 length: 15 residues. Germline values: CDR1 SGHAT, CDR2 FQNNGV. V lost 5 bases and J lost 2, with 13 bases in between. The CDR3 loop reads CASSQLGDAYNEQFF. In DNA, the CDR3 is TGTGCCAGCAGCCAACTAGGAGACGCCTACAATGAGCAGTTCTTC.

The chain combines TRBV7-9 with TRBJ2-7, with TRBD2 matching 10 bases. J was trimmed by 7 bases and V by 1 base; bases with no gene match: 7. The CDR3 totals 15 residues. The germline CDR1 and CDR2 sequences are SEHNR and FQNEAQ (reference sequence). CDR3 protein: CASSLGGAGGSEQYF. For the CDR3, the DNA is TGTGCCAGCAGCTTAGGAGGAGCGGGAGGGAGTGAGCAGTACTTC.

This clone was counted a single time. The rearrangement links TRBV7-2 to TRBJ2-1; D gene unclear. The CDR3 covers 16 residues. From germline, CDR1 is SGHTA and CDR2 FQGNSA. Trimming took 3 bases from V and 1 from J, leaving 13 bases between them. The CDR3 DNA is TGTGCCAGCAGCTTGGCCGCGAGTATGTCCTACAATGAGCAGTTCTTC. Its translation is CASSLAASMSYNEQFF.

The chain joins TRBV19 to TRBJ2-2, with 9 bases matching TRBD2. CDR3 length: 15 amino acids. The V gene's germline CDR1 is LNHDA and CDR2 SQIVND (reference sequence). J lost 1 base, V lost 5 bases, and 2 bases had no gene match. The CDR3 is CASSPLAGNTGELFF. In nucleotides, the CDR3 is TGTGCCAGTAGTCCACTAGCGGGGAACACCGGGGAGCTGTTTTTT. Full variable domain (remainder filled in from reference TRBV19 and TRBJ2-2): DGGITQSPKYLFRKEGQNVTLSCEQNLNHDAMYWYRQDPGQGLRLIYYSQIVNDFQKGDIAEGYSVSREKKESFPLTVTSAQKNPTAFYLCASSPLAGNTGELFFGEGSRLTVL.